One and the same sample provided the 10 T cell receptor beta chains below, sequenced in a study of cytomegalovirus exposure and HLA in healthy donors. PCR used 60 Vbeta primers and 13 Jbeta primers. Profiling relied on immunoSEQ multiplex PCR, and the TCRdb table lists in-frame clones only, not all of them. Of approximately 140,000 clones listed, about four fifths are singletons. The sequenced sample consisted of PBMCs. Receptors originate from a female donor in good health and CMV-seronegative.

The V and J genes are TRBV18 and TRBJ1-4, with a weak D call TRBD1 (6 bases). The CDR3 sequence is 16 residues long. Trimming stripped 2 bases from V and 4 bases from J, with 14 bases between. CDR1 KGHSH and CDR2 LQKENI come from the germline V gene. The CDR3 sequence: CASSPSFGQINEKLFF. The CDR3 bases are TGTGCCAGCTCACCAAGCTTCGGACAGATTAATGAAAAACTGTTTTTT.

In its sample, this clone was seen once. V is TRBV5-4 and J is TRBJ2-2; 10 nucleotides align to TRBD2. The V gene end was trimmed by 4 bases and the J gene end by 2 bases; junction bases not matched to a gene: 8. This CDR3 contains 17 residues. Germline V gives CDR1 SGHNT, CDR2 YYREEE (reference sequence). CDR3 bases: TGTGCCAGCAGCCGCGCAGGACTAGCGGCAAACACCGGGGAGCTGTTTTTT. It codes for CASSRAGLAANTGELFF.

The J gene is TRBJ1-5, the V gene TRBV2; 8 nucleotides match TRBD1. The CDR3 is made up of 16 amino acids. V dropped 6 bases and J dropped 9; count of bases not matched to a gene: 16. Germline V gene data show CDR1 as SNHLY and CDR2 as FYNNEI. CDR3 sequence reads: CASRSPGTGQNWPQHF. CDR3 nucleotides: TGTGCCAGCAGGAGCCCCGGGACAGGCCAGAATTGGCCCCAGCATTTT.

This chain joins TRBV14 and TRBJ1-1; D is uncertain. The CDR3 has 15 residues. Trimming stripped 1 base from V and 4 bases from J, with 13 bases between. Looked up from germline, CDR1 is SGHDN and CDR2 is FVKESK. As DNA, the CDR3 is TGTGCCAGCAGCCAAGCTCGGGGATCAAGCACTGAAGCTTTCTTT. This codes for CASSQARGSSTEAFF.

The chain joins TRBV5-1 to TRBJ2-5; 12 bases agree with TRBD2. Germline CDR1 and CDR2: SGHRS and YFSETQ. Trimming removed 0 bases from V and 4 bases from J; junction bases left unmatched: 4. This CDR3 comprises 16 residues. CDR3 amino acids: CASSLALAGGGETQYF. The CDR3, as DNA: TGCGCCAGCAGCTTGGCACTAGCGGGGGGAGGAGAGACCCAGTACTTC.

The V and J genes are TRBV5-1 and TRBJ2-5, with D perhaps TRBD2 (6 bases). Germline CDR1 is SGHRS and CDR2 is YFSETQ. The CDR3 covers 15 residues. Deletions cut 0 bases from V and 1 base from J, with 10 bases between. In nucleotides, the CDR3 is TGCGCCAGCAGCTTGGTCGGGGGTCCCCAAGAGACCCAGTACTTC. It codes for CASSLVGGPQETQYF.

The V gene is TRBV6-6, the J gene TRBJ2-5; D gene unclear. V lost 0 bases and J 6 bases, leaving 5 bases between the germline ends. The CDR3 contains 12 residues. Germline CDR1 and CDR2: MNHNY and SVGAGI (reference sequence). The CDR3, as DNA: TGTGCCAGCAGTTACTCGAAGCAGACCCAGTACTTC. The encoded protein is CASSYSKQTQYF.

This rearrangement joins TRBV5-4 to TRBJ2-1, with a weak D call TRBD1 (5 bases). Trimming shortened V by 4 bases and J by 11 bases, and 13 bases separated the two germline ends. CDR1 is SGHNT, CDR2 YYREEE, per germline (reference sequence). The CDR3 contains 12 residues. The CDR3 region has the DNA TGTGCCAGCAGCACTCCGCTGGGGCAGCAGTTCTTC. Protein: CASSTPLGQQFF.

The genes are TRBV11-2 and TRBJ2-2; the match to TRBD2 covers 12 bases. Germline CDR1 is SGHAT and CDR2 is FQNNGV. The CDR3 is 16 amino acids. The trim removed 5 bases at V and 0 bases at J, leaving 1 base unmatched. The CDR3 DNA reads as TGTGCCAGCAGCCGACTAGCGGGAGCGAACACCGGGGAGCTGTTTTTT. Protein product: CASSRLAGANTGELFF.

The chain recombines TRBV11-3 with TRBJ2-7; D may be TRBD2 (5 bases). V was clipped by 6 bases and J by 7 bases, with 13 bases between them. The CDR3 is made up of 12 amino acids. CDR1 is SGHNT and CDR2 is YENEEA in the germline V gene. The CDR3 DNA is TGTGCCAGCAGGTTGTCCGGGGAAGAGCAGTACTTC. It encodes CASRLSGEEQYF.